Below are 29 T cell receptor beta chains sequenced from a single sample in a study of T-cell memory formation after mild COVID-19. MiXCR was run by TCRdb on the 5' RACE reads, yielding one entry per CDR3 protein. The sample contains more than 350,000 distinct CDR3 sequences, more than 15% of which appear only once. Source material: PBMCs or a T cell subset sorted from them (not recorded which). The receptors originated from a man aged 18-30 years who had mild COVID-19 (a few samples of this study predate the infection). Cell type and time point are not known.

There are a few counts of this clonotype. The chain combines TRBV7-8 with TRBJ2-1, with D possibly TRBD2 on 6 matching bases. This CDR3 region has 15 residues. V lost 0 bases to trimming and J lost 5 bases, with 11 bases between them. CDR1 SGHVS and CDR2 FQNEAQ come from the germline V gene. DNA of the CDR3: TGTGCCAGCAGCTTAGCGGAGGGAATCCACAATGAGCAGTTCTTC. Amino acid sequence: CASSLAEGIHNEQFF.

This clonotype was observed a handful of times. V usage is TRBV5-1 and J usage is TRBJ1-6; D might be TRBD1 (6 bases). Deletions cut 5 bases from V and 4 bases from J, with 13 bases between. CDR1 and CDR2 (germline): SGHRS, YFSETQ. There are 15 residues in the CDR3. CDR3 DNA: TGCGCCAGCAGAGGTCCCGGGACATATAATTCACCCCTCCACTTT. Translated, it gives CASRGPGTYNSPLHF.

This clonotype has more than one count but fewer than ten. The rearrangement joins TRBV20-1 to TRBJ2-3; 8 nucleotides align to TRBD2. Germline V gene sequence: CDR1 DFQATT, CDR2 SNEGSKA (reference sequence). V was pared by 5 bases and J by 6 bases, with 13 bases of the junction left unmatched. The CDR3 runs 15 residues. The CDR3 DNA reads TGCAGTGCTCCACTTCAGGGACTAGAGCTTGATACGCAGTATTTT. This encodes CSAPLQGLELDTQYF.

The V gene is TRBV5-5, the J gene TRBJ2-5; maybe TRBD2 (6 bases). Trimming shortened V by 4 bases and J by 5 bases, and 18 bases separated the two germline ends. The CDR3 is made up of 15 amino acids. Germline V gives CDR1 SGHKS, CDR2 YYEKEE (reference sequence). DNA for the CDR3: TGTGCCAGCAGCGCGGGGACCGCTTCGCGGGAGACCCAGTACTTC. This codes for CASSAGTASRETQYF.

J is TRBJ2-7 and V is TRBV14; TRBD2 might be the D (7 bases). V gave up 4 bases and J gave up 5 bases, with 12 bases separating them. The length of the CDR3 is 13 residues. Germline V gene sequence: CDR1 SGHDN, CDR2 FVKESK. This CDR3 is CASSPLGGHEQYF. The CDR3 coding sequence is TGTGCCAGCAGCCCCCTGGGGGGGCACGAGCAGTACTTC.

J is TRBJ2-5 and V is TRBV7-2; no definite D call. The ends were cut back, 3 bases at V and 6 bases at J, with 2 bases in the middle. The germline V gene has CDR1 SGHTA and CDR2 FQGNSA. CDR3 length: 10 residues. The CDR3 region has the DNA TGTGCCAGCAGCTTTAAGACCCAGTACTTC. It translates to CASSFKTQYF.

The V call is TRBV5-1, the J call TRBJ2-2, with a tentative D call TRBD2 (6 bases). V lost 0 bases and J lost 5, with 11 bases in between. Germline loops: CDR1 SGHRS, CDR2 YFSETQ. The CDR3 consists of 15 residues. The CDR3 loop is CASSLDGTATGELFF. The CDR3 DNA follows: TGCGCCAGCAGCTTGGATGGGACTGCTACCGGGGAGCTGTTTTTT.

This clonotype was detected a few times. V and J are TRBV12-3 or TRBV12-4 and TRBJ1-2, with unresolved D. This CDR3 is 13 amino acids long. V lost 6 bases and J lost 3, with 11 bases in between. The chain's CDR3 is CASSLRADYGYTF. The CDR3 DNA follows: TGTGCCAGCAGCCTAAGGGCGGACTATGGCTACACCTTC.

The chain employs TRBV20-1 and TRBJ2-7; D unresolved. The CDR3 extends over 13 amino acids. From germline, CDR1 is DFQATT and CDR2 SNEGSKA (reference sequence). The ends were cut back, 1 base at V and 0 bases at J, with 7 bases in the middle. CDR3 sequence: CSARATASYEQYF. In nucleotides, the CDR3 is TGCAGTGCTAGAGCAACAGCCTCCTACGAGCAGTACTTC.

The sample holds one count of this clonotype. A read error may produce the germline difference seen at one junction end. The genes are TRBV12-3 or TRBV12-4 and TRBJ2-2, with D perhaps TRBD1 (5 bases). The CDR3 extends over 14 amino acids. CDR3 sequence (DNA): TGTGCCATCAGTCGAGGACAGAACACCGGGGAGCTGTTTTTT. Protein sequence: CAISRGQNTGELFF.

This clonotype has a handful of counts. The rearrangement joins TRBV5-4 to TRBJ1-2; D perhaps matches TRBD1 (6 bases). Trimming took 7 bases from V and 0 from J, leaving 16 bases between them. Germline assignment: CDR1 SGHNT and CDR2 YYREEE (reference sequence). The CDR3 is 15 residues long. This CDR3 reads CASYEGERTNYGYTF. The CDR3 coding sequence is TGTGCCAGCTATGAGGGGGAACGCACTAACTATGGCTACACCTTC.

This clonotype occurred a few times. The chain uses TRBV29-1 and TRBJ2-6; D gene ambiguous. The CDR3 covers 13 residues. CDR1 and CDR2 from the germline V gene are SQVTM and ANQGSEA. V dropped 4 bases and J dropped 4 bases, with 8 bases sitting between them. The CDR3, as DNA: TGCAGCGTTGCCATGGTCGGGGCCAACGTCCTGACTTTC. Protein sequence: CSVAMVGANVLTF.

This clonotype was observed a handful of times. As DNA, the CDR3 is TGTGCCAGCACCCTACTCCTGAACACTGAAGCTTTCTTT. Translation gives CASTLLLNTEAFF. The J gene is TRBJ1-1, the V gene TRBV12-3 or TRBV12-4; D remains unclear. The CDR3 is 13 amino acids. Trimming stripped 7 bases from V and 0 bases from J, with 9 bases between.

The CDR3 coding sequence is TGTGCCAGCAGCTCAGTTAGCGGGACGGGGGCGCAGTATTTT. Its protein product is CASSSVSGTGAQYF. This rearrangement joins TRBV7-2 to TRBJ2-3, with 8 bases that match TRBD2. The CDR3 runs 14 residues. Germline V gene sequence: CDR1 SGHTA, CDR2 FQGNSA. V dropped 4 bases and J dropped 10; count of bases not matched to a gene: 10.

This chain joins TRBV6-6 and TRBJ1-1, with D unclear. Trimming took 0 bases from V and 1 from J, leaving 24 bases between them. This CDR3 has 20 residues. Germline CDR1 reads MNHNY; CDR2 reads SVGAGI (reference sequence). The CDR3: CASSYSSETSRSQRNTEAFF. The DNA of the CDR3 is TGTGCCAGCAGTTACTCTTCCGAAACTAGTAGGTCCCAGAGGAACACTGAAGCTTTCTTT.

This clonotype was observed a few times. The CDR3 protein is CASSLFGTVQETQYF. The DNA of the CDR3 is TGTGCCAGCAGCTTATTTGGGACAGTGCAAGAGACCCAGTACTTC. This rearrangement joins TRBV7-2 to TRBJ2-5, with 7 bases fitting TRBD1. The CDR3 sequence is 15 residues long. The V gene's germline CDR1 is SGHTA and CDR2 FQGNSA. V trimming: 2 bases; J trimming: 2 bases; junction bases outside the gene matches: 5.

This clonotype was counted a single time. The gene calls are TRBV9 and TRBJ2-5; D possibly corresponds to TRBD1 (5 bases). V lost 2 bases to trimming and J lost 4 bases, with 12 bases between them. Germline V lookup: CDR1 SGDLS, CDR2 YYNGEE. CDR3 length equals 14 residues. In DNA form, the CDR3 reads TGTGCCAGCAGCGTGGCTTGGGGCGGAGAGACCCAGTACTTC. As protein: CASSVAWGGETQYF.

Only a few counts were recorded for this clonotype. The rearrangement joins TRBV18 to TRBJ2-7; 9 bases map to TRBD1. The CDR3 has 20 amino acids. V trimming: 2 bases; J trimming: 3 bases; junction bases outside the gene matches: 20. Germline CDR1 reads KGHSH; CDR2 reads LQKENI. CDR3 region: CASSPELGQGAFPQLYEQYF. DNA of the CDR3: TGTGCCAGCTCACCAGAGCTGGGACAGGGAGCCTTTCCCCAACTCTACGAGCAGTACTTC.

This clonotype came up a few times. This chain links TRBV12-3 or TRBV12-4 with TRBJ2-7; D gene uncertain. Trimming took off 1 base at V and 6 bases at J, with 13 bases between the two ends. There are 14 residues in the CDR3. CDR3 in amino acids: CASSLGTASTEQYF. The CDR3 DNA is TGTGCCAGCAGTTTAGGGACGGCGTCGACCGAGCAGTACTTC.

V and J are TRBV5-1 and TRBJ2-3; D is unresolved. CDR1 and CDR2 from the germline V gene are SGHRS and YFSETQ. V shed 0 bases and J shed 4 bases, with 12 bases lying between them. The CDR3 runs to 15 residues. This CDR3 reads CASSLVIRWADTQYF. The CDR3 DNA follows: TGCGCCAGCAGCTTGGTCATTCGGTGGGCAGATACGCAGTATTTT. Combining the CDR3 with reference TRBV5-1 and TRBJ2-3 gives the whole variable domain KAGVTQTPRYLIKTRGQQVTLSCSPISGHRSVSWYQQTPGQGLQFLFEYFSETQRNKGNFPGRFSGRQFSNSRSEMNVSTLELGDSALYLCASSLVIRWADTQYFGPGTRLTVL.

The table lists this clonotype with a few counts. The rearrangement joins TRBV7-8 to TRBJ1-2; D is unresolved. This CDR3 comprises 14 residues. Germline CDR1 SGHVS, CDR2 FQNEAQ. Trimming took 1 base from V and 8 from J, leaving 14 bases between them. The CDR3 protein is CASSLEQFSWGYTF. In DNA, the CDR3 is TGTGCCAGCAGCTTAGAGCAGTTCTCTTGGGGCTACACCTTC.

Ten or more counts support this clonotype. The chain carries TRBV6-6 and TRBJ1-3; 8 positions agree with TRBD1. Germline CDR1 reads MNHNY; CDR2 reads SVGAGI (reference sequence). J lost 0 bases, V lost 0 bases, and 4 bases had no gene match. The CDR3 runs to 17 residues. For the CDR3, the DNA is TGTGCCAGCAGTTACTCGTACAGGGGGAGCTCTGGAAACACCATATATTTT. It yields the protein CASSYSYRGSSGNTIYF.

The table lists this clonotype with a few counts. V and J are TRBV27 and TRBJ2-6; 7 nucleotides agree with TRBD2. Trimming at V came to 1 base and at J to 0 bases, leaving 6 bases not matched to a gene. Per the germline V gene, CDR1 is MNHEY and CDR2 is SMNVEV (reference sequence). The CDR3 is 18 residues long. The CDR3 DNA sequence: TGTGCCAGCAGTTTATGGGGGGGACCAAGCTCTGGGGCCAACGTCCTGACTTTC. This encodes CASSLWGGPSSGANVLTF.

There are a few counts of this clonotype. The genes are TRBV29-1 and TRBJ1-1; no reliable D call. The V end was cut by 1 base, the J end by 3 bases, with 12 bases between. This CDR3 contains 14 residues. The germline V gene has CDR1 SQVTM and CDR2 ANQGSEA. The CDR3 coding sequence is TGCAGCGTTGAAGCCCCGGGGTGGGACACTGAAGCTTTCTTT. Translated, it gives CSVEAPGWDTEAFF.

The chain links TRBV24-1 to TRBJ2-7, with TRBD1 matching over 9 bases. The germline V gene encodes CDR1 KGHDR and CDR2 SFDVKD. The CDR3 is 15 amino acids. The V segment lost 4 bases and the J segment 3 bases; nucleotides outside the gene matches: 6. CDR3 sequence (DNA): TGTGCCACCAGTGACTCCGGACAGGGGAACTACGAGCAGTACTTC. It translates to CATSDSGQGNYEQYF.

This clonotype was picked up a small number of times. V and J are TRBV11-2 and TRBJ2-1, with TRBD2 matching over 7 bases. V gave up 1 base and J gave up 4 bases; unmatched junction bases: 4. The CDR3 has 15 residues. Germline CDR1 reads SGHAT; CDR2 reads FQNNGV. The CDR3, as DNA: TGTGCCAGCAGCTTAGTCCGCGGGGGTTACAATGAGCAGTTCTTC. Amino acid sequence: CASSLVRGGYNEQFF.

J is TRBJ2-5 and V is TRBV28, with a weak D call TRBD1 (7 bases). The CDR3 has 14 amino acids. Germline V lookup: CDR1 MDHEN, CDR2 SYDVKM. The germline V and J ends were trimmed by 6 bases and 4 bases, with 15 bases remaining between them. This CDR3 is CASRNPGGGETQYF. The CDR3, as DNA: TGTGCCAGCAGGAACCCAGGGGGAGGAGAGACCCAGTACTTC. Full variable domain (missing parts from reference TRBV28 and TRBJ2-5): DVKVTQSSRYLVKRTGEKVFLECVQDMDHENMFWYRQDPGLGLRLIYFSYDVKMKEKGDIPEGYSVSREKKERFSLILESASTNQTSMYLCASRNPGGGETQYFGPGTRLLVL.

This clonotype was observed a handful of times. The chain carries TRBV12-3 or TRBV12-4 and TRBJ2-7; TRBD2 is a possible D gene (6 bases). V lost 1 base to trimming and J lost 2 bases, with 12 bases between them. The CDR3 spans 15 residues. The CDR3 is CASSLGGLPAYEQYF. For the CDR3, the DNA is TGTGCCAGCAGTTTAGGGGGACTCCCTGCCTACGAGCAGTACTTC.

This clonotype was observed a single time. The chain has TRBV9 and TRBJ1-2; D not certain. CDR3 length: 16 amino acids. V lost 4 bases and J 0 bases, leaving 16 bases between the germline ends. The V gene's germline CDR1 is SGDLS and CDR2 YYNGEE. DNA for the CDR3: TGTGCCAGCAGCACCAATTTCGGGTTAGCTAACTATGGCTACACCTTC. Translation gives CASSTNFGLANYGYTF.